A selection of T cell receptor beta chains follows, all from one sample in a study of T cell responses to AZD1222 COVID-19 vaccine. Profiled with immunoSEQ multiplex PCR; TCRdb holds only in-frame clones, not every one. This table has 100,000 to 150,000 clones, 90% appearing once. The source material was peripheral blood, sampled on day 0 of AZD1222 vaccination. All receptors derive from an adult in good health. Each CDR3 is given with its conserved first and last residue. A D gene is named only where the DNA matches it firmly. Rows give clone size only sometimes, using once, few, many, or a class for an expanded clone.

d_call: -; v_call: TRBV28; j_call: TRBJ1-2; clone_size: few; cdr3_nt: TGTGCCAGCAGTTTACCCGCCGGGACGGGATTGCTCTATGGCTACACCTTC; cdr3_aa: CASSLPAGTGLLYGYTF
d_call: -; v_call: TRBV3-1/TRBV3-2; j_call: TRBJ1-1; clone_size: -; cdr3_nt: TGTGCCAGCAGCCAAGGCGACGGGACTGAAGCTTTCTTT; cdr3_aa: CASSQGDGTEAFF
d_call: -; v_call: TRBV5-1; j_call: TRBJ2-3; clone_size: -; cdr3_nt: TGCGCCAGCAGCTCCATAGGACCGGGGGAGGATACGCAGTATTTT; cdr3_aa: CASSSIGPGEDTQYF
d_call: -; v_call: TRBV20-1; j_call: TRBJ1-3; clone_size: -; cdr3_nt: TGCAGTGCTAGTTTCGCCTTTCCTGGAAACACCATATATTTT; cdr3_aa: CSASFAFPGNTIYF
d_call: -; v_call: TRBV29-1; j_call: TRBJ2-3; clone_size: -; cdr3_nt: TGCAGCGCGGCAGGAAGCACAGATACGCAGTATTTT; cdr3_aa: CSAAGSTDTQYF
d_call: -; v_call: TRBV12-3/TRBV12-4; j_call: TRBJ2-3; clone_size: -; cdr3_nt: TGTGCCAGCAGGCGGGACAGCACAGATACGCAGTATTTT; cdr3_aa: CASRRDSTDTQYF
d_call: -; v_call: TRBV5-4; j_call: TRBJ1-5; clone_size: -; cdr3_nt: TGTGCCAGCAGCTCACTCAGGGTGACGGGTGAACGGCCCCAGCATTTT; cdr3_aa: CASSSLRVTGERPQHF
d_call: -; v_call: TRBV11-2; j_call: TRBJ2-2; clone_size: -; cdr3_nt: TGTGCCAGCAGCCCTTCCGGGGAGCTGTTTTTT; cdr3_aa: CASSPSGELFF
d_call: -; v_call: TRBV19; j_call: TRBJ1-5; clone_size: -; cdr3_nt: TGTGCCAGTAGTACAGGGTCTGATCAGCCCCAGCATTTT; cdr3_aa: CASSTGSDQPQHF
d_call: -; v_call: TRBV7-8; j_call: TRBJ1-5; clone_size: -; cdr3_nt: TGTGCCAGCAGCTTATATACAGGGCATCAGCCCCAGCATTTT; cdr3_aa: CASSLYTGHQPQHF
d_call: TRBD1; v_call: TRBV18; j_call: TRBJ1-5; clone_size: -; cdr3_nt: TGTGCCAGCTCCCCTACAGGGGGCCAGGGTCAGCCCCAGCATTTT; cdr3_aa: CASSPTGGQGQPQHF
d_call: -; v_call: TRBV27; j_call: TRBJ1-4; clone_size: -; cdr3_nt: TGTGCCACCGAGAAGGGAAAGGAAGAAAAACTGTTTTTT; cdr3_aa: CATEKGKEEKLFF
d_call: -; v_call: TRBV19; j_call: TRBJ1-1; clone_size: -; cdr3_nt: TGTGCCAGTAGTGGACACAGGAGAACTGAAGCTTTCTTT; cdr3_aa: CASSGHRRTEAFF
d_call: -; v_call: TRBV3-1/TRBV3-2; j_call: TRBJ2-5; clone_size: -; cdr3_nt: TGTGCCAGCAGCCCGACCCGCCAAGAGACCCAGTACTTC; cdr3_aa: CASSPTRQETQYF
d_call: TRBD2; v_call: TRBV11-3; j_call: TRBJ2-7; clone_size: -; cdr3_nt: TGTGCCAGCAGCCTGACTAGCGGGGACTCCTACGAGCAGTACTTC; cdr3_aa: CASSLTSGDSYEQYF
d_call: -; v_call: TRBV19; j_call: TRBJ1-6; clone_size: -; cdr3_nt: TGTGCCAGTAGTACAGTGGAGTTCTCACCCCTCCACTTT; cdr3_aa: CASSTVEFSPLHF
d_call: -; v_call: TRBV18; j_call: TRBJ2-7; clone_size: -; cdr3_nt: TGTGCCAGCTCCCAAGGAGGGGAGCAGTACTTC; cdr3_aa: CASSQGGEQYF
d_call: TRBD1; v_call: TRBV5-1; j_call: TRBJ1-2; clone_size: -; cdr3_nt: TGCGCCAGCAGCCCACAGACAGGGGGCGAAGGCTACACCTTC; cdr3_aa: CASSPQTGGEGYTF
d_call: TRBD1; v_call: TRBV6-5; j_call: TRBJ1-5; clone_size: -; cdr3_nt: TGTGCCAGCGGACAGGGAATCAATCAGCCCCAGCATTTT; cdr3_aa: CASGQGINQPQHF
d_call: -; v_call: TRBV20-1; j_call: TRBJ1-2; clone_size: -; cdr3_nt: TGCAGTGGGCGGGGCGGGGATGGCTACACCTTC; cdr3_aa: CSGRGGDGYTF
d_call: TRBD1; v_call: TRBV7-9; j_call: TRBJ2-4; clone_size: once; cdr3_nt: TGTGCCAGCAGCCCCAGACAGGGGCTCTCCCCAGGAAACATTCAGTACTTC; cdr3_aa: CASSPRQGLSPGNIQYF
d_call: -; v_call: TRBV28; j_call: TRBJ1-2; clone_size: once; cdr3_nt: TGTGCCAGCAGTGTGGGGGACCGCAACTATGGCTACACCTTC; cdr3_aa: CASSVGDRNYGYTF
d_call: TRBD2; v_call: TRBV19; j_call: TRBJ2-1; clone_size: few; cdr3_nt: TGTGCCAGTAGCGCGCCCGGGAGGAGCTCCTACAATGAGCAGTTCTTC; cdr3_aa: CASSAPGRSSYNEQFF